One sample yielded the 23 T cell receptor beta chains listed below, sequenced in a study of monozygotic twins with inflammatory bowel disease. TCRdb reworked the 5' RACE reads into one entry per CDR3 protein, no DNA. The repertoire table contains about 150,000 distinct CDR3 sequences. The sequenced material came from blood. Every receptor here comes from a human donor with ulcerative colitis or Crohn's disease, or a healthy co-twin of an affected twin (not recorded which).

The chain employs TRBV5-1 and TRBJ1-1; TCRdb gives TRBD1 as the D gene, but with no DNA this cannot be confirmed. Germline V CDR1 and CDR2: SGHRS, YFSETQ. This CDR3 is 15 amino acids long. CDR3 loop: CASSLEEGGYTEAFF.

V gene TRBV7-2 combines with J gene TRBJ2-1; without DNA, the TCRdb call of TRBD2 cannot be checked. The CDR3 covers 15 residues. Germline V lookup: CDR1 SGHTA, CDR2 FQGNSA. The CDR3: CASRLGLAGYNEQFF. Filled out from reference TRBV7-2 and TRBJ2-1, the complete variable domain reads GAGVSQSPSNKVTEKGKDVELRCDPISGHTALYWYRQSLGQGLEFLIYFQGNSAPDKSGLPSDRFSAERTGGSVSTLTIQRTQQEDSAVYLCASRLGLAGYNEQFFGPGTRLTVL.

This sequence joins TRBV5-1 and TRBJ2-7; TCRdb indicates TRBD1, and absent DNA this call remains unverified. This CDR3 has 15 residues. Per the germline V gene, CDR1 is SGHRS and CDR2 is YFSETQ. The CDR3 loop is CASSVLGGGSYEQYF.

V is TRBV20-1 and J is TRBJ1-5; the TCRdb call, TRBD1, lacks DNA for checking. The CDR3 loop spans 17 amino acids. The germline gives CDR1 DFQATT, CDR2 SNEGSKA (reference sequence). CDR3 amino acids: CSARDTQGAGVRPPQHF.

The chain joins TRBV20-1 to TRBJ1-6. Looked up from germline, CDR1 is DFQATT and CDR2 is SNEGSKA (reference sequence). The CDR3 is 16 residues long. The CDR3 sequence is CSARDLRGSYNSPLHF.

The CDR3 sequence: CASSQRGGTEAFF. The rearrangement uses TRBV3-1 and TRBJ1-1. This CDR3 comprises 13 residues. CDR1 is LGHDT and CDR2 is YNNKEL in the germline V gene (reference sequence).

This rearrangement joins TRBV7-2 to TRBJ2-4; as DNA is missing, the TRBD1 call by TCRdb cannot be tested. Germline V gene lookup returns CDR1 SGHTA and CDR2 FQGNSA. The CDR3 contains 15 residues. The CDR3 protein is CASSPGKRAINMQYF.

The rearrangement joins TRBV18 to TRBJ2-7; TCRdb gives TRBD2 as the D gene, but with no DNA this cannot be confirmed. The CDR3 covers 14 residues. Germline-derived CDR1 and CDR2 are KGHSH and LQKENI. The CDR3 region is CASSPSGSGYEQYF. Variable domain in full (rest from reference TRBV18 and TRBJ2-7): NAGVMQNPRHLVRRRGQEARLRCSPMKGHSHVYWYRQLPEEGLKFMVYLQKENIIDESGMPKERFSAEFPKEGPSILRIQQVVRGDSAAYFCASSPSGSGYEQYFGPGTRLTVT.

The V call is TRBV12-3 or TRBV12-4, the J call TRBJ2-7; TCRdb's D call, TRBD2, is unchecked because there is no DNA. This CDR3 contains 15 residues. CDR3 sequence: CASSLTSGSSYEQYF.

The chain links TRBV12-3 or TRBV12-4 to TRBJ2-1. This CDR3 has 15 amino acids. The CDR3: CASTLHASSYNEQFF.

This sequence joins TRBV18 and TRBJ1-2; the TRBD1 assignment by TCRdb is unverifiable without DNA. The V gene's germline CDR1 is KGHSH and CDR2 LQKENI. This CDR3 comprises 14 residues. The CDR3 loop reads CASSPGQGDYGYTF.

The chain combines TRBV12-3 or TRBV12-4 with TRBJ2-3; the TRBD2 assignment by TCRdb is unverifiable without DNA. This CDR3 is built from 15 residues. The CDR3 sequence is CASSLRGQGTDTQYF.

The chain employs TRBV7-9 and TRBJ2-7. CDR3 length: 15 amino acids. Germline-derived CDR1 and CDR2 are SEHNR and FQNEAQ (reference sequence). CDR3 in amino acids: CASSSTGGLGYEQYF.

This chain uses TRBV28 with TRBJ1-2; there is no DNA to check the TCRdb D call of TRBD1. Looked up from germline, CDR1 is MDHEN and CDR2 is SYDVKM. This CDR3 is 16 amino acids long. CDR3 amino acids: CASSTPGQGGNYGYTF.

CDR3 in amino acids: CSAHTGDWAPEAFF. The chain uses TRBV29-1 and TRBJ1-1; TCRdb calls TRBD1, which cannot be checked without DNA. CDR1 is SQVTM and CDR2 is ANQGSEA in the germline V gene. This CDR3 is 14 amino acids long. The full variable domain, in which reference TRBV29-1 and TRBJ1-1 provide the parts outside the CDR3, is SAVISQKPSRDICQRGTSLTIQCQVDSQVTMMFWYRQQPGQSLTLIATANQGSEATYESGFVIDKFPISRPNLTFSTLTVSNMSPEDSSIYLCSAHTGDWAPEAFFGQGTRLTVV.

The rearrangement joins TRBV11-2 to TRBJ2-3; TCRdb's D gene call, TRBD1, goes unchecked for lack of DNA. The germline gives CDR1 SGHAT, CDR2 FQNNGV. CDR3 length equals 15 residues. The CDR3 region is CASSTTAPIADTQYF.

The chain combines TRBV12-3 or TRBV12-4 with TRBJ1-1. The CDR3 is 17 amino acids. CDR3 protein: CASSSSRSLTQNTEAFF.

This rearrangement joins TRBV11-2 to TRBJ2-1; there is no DNA to check the TCRdb D call of TRBD2. The CDR3 totals 15 residues. Germline V gene data show CDR1 as SGHAT and CDR2 as FQNNGV. The CDR3 reads CASSLDIAGSNEQFF.

The chain couples TRBV4-3 to TRBJ1-1. The CDR3 is made up of 15 amino acids. Germline V gene data show CDR1 as LGHNA and CDR2 as YSLEER. CDR3 sequence reads: CASSQSWGPNTEAFF.

V usage is TRBV5-4 and J usage is TRBJ2-5; TCRdb lists TRBD1, though no DNA is available to test this call. Germline V gives CDR1 SGHNT, CDR2 YYREEE (reference sequence). The CDR3 totals 14 residues. CDR3 in amino acids: CASSLGGRGETQYF. Using reference TRBV5-4 and TRBJ2-5 for the parts outside the CDR3, the full variable domain is ETGVTQSPTHLIKTRGQQVTLRCSSQSGHNTVSWYQQALGQGPQFIFQYYREEENGRGNFPPRFSGLQFPNYSSELNVNALELDDSALYLCASSLGGRGETQYFGPGTRLLVL.

The J gene is TRBJ2-2, the V gene TRBV6-1. CDR3 length: 13 residues. CDR1 and CDR2 from the germline V gene are MNHNS and SASEGT. CDR3 loop: CASSQHGPGELFF.

The chain recombines TRBV30 with TRBJ1-2; the TCRdb call, TRBD1, lacks DNA for checking. The CDR3 extends over 13 amino acids. From germline, CDR1 is GTSNPN and CDR2 SVGIG (reference sequence). CDR3 loop: CAWNDRQQWGYTF. The whole variable domain, filled in from reference TRBV30 and TRBJ1-2, reads SQTIHQWPATLVQPVGSPLSLECTVEGTSNPNLYWYRQAAGRGLQLLFYSVGIGQISSEVPQNLSASRPQDRQFILSSKKLLLSDSGFYLCAWNDRQQWGYTFGSGTRLTVV.

The chain combines TRBV5-5 with TRBJ2-3; TCRdb designates TRBD1, a call that cannot be tested without DNA. The CDR3 runs 15 residues. CDR1 SGHKS and CDR2 YYEKEE come from the germline V gene (reference sequence). This chain's CDR3 is CASSLLVGGTDTQYF.